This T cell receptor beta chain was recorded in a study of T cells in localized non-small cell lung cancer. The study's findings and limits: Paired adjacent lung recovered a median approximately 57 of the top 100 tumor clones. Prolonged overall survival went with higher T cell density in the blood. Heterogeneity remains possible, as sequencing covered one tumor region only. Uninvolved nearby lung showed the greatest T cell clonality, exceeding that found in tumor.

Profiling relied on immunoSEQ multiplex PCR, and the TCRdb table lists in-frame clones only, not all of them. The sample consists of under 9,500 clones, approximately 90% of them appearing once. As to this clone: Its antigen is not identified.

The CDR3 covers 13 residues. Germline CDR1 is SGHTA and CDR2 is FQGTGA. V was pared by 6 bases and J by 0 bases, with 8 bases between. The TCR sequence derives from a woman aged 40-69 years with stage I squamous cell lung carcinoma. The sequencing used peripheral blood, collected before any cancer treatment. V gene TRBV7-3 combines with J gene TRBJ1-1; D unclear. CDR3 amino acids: CASRYSLNTEAFF. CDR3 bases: TGTGCCAGCAGGTACAGCTTGAACACTGAAGCTTTCTTT.